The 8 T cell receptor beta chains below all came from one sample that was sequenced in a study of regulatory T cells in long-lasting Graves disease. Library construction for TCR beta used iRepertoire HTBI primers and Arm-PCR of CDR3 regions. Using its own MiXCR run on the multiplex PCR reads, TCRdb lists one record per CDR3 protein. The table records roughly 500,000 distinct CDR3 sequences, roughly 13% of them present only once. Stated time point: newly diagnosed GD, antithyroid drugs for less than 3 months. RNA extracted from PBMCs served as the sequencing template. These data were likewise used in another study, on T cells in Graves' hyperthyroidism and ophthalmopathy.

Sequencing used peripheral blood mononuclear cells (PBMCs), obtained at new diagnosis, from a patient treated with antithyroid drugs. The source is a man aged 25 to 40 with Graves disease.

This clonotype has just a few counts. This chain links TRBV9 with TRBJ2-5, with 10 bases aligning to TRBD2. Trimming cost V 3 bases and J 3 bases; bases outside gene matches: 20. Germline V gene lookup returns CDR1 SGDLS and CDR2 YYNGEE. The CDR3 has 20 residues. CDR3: CASSEESGGSGRAKEETQYF. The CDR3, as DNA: TGTGCCAGCAGCGAGGAATCAGGGGGAAGCGGGAGGGCGAAGGAAGAGACCCAGTACTTC.

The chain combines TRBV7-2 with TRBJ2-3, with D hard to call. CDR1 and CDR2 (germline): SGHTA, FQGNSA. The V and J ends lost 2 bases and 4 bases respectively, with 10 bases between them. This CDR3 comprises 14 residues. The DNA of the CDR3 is TGTGCCAGCAGCTTAATGTTGGGTTCAGATACGCAGTATTTT. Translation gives CASSLMLGSDTQYF.

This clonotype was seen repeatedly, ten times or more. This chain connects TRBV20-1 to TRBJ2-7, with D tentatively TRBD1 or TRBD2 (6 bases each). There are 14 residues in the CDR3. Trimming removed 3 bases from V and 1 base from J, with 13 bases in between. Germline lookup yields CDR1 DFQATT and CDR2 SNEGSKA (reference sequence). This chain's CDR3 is CSARHGGLSYEQYF. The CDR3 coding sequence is TGCAGTGCTAGGCACGGGGGCTTGTCCTACGAGCAGTACTTC.

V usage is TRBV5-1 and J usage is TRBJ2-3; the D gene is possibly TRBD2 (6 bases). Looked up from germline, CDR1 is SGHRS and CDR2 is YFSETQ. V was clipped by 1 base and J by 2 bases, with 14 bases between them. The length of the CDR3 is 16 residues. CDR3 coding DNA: TGCGCCAGCAGCTTGCGCCCGGGGGAAATCACAGATACGCAGTATTTT. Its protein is CASSLRPGEITDTQYF. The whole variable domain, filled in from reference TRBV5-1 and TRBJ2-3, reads KAGVTQTPRYLIKTRGQQVTLSCSPISGHRSVSWYQQTPGQGLQFLFEYFSETQRNKGNFPGRFSGRQFSNSRSEMNVSTLELGDSALYLCASSLRPGEITDTQYFGPGTRLTVL.

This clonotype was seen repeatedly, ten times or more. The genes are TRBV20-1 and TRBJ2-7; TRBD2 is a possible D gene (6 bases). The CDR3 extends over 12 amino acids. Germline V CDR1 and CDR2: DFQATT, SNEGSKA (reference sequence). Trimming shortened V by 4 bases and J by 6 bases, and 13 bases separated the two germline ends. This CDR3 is CSAITLAGEQYF. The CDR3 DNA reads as TGCAGTGCTATTACACTAGCAGGCGAGCAGTACTTC.

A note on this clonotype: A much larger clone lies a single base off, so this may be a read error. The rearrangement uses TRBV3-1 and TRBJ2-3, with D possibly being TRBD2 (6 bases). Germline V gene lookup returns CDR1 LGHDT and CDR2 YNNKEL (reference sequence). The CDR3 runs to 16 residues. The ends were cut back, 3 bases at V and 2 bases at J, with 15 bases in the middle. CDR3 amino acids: CASSHDPGGFTDTQYF. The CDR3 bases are TGTGCCAGCAGCCATGATCCCGGGGGATTCACAGATACGCAGTATTTT.

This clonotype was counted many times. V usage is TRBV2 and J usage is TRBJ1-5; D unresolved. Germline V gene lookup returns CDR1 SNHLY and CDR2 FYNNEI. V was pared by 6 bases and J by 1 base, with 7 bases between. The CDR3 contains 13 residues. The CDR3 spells CASRAFSNQPQHF. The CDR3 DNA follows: TGTGCCAGCAGGGCATTCAGCAATCAGCCCCAGCATTTT.

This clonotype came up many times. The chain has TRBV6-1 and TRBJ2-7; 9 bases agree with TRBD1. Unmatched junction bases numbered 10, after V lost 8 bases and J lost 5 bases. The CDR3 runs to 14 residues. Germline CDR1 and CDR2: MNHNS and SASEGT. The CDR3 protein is CASFLGQGSHEQYF. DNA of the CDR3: TGTGCCAGCTTCCTGGGACAGGGCTCTCACGAGCAGTACTTC.